The 8 T cell receptor beta chains given below trace back to one sample, sequenced in a study of T cell responses to AZD1222 COVID-19 vaccine. Libraries were prepared by immunoSEQ multiplex PCR; TCRdb keeps only in-frame clonotypes and omits some of them. The sample holds around 200,000 clones; around 90% are singletons and the top ten take approximately 0.5%. Sequenced here: peripheral blood, sampled on day 0 of AZD1222 vaccination. The receptors originated from an adult in good health.

V gene TRBV27 combines with J gene TRBJ1-4; perhaps TRBD1 as D (6 bases). The CDR3 runs 15 residues. The germline V and J ends were trimmed by 5 bases and 1 base, with 11 bases remaining between them. Germline CDR1 reads MNHEY; CDR2 reads SMNVEV (reference sequence). The CDR3 loop reads CASSQDRLTNEKLFF. Here the CDR3 DNA reads TGTGCCAGCAGTCAAGACAGGTTAACTAATGAAAAACTGTTTTTT.

This clone was observed a single time. The V and J genes are TRBV29-1 and TRBJ2-5, with 9 bases lining up with TRBD1. Germline assignment: CDR1 SQVTM and CDR2 ANQGSEA. V lost 7 bases to trimming and J lost 5 bases; unmatched junction nucleotides: 5. This CDR3 region has 12 residues. The CDR3, as DNA: TGCAGCGAAACAGGGGGCACGGAGACCCAGTACTTC. Its translation is CSETGGTETQYF.

J is TRBJ1-4 and V is TRBV5-5, with 9 bases that match TRBD1. V lost 4 bases, J lost 6 bases, and 4 bases stayed unmatched. The CDR3 is 14 amino acids. Germline CDR1 reads SGHKS; CDR2 reads YYEKEE (reference sequence). The CDR3 loop reads CASSPDRGDEKLFF. The DNA for the CDR3 is TGTGCCAGCAGCCCGGACAGGGGAGATGAAAAACTGTTTTTT.

The chain has TRBV6-5 and TRBJ2-7, with a possible D match to TRBD2 (6 bases). This CDR3 region has 14 residues. Germline-derived CDR1 and CDR2 are MNHEY and SVGAGI. The germline V and J ends were trimmed by 0 bases and 2 bases, with 8 bases remaining between them. CDR3 bases: TGTGCCAGCAGTTACTCGGAGGGCCCCTACGAGCAGTACTTC. Its translation: CASSYSEGPYEQYF.

To note about this clone: Germline is not matched at one junction end, which may reflect a read error. The rearrangement joins TRBV7-7 to TRBJ2-1, with TRBD1 identical over 11 bases. There are 15 residues in the CDR3. Per germline, CDR1 SSHAT and CDR2 FNYEAQ (reference sequence). DNA of the CDR3: TGTGCTAGCAGCTCCGGGACAGGGGGAGGCAATGAGCAGTTCTTC. Translated: CASSSGTGGGNEQFF.

The chain links TRBV5-1 to TRBJ1-1; unclear D gene. Trimming pared 0 bases from V and 5 bases from J, leaving 5 bases between. Germline lookup yields CDR1 SGHRS and CDR2 YFSETQ. The length of the CDR3 is 12 residues. Here the CDR3 reads CASSLGRTEAFF. As DNA, the CDR3 is TGCGCCAGCAGCTTGGGGAGGACTGAAGCTTTCTTT.

The rearrangement joins TRBV5-1 to TRBJ2-7; TRBD1 might be the D (5 bases). The CDR3 extends over 13 amino acids. The germline V gene has CDR1 SGHRS and CDR2 YFSETQ. The ends were cut back, 0 bases at V and 3 bases at J, with 7 bases in the middle. The CDR3 DNA sequence: TGCGCCAGCAGCTTGGGACAGCTCTACGAGCAGTACTTC. Its translation: CASSLGQLYEQYF. The full variable domain, in which reference TRBV5-1 and TRBJ2-7 provide the parts outside the CDR3, is KAGVTQTPRYLIKTRGQQVTLSCSPISGHRSVSWYQQTPGQGLQFLFEYFSETQRNKGNFPGRFSGRQFSNSRSEMNVSTLELGDSALYLCASSLGQLYEQYFGPGTRLTVT.

The chain is built from TRBV7-2 and TRBJ2-3; TRBD2 matches 7 bases. Losses at the gene ends were 5 bases for V and 0 bases for J; bases not matched to a gene: 14. The CDR3 covers 18 residues. CDR1 SGHTA and CDR2 FQGNSA come from the germline V gene. The CDR3 here is CASSRRMTGGPSTDTQYF. Here the CDR3 DNA reads TGTGCCAGCAGCCGTCGGATGACGGGGGGACCCAGCACAGATACGCAGTATTTT. Complete variable domain (other parts from reference TRBV7-2 and TRBJ2-3): GAGVSQSPSNKVTEKGKDVELRCDPISGHTALYWYRQSLGQGLEFLIYFQGNSAPDKSGLPSDRFSAERTGGSVSTLTIQRTQQEDSAVYLCASSRRMTGGPSTDTQYFGPGTRLTVL.